This is a list of T cell receptor beta chains from one sample in a study of blood T cell repertoires in COVID-19. Libraries were prepared by immunoSEQ multiplex PCR; TCRdb keeps only in-frame clonotypes and omits some of them. The sample yields roughly 700,000 clones, just under 90% seen once. The sample was peripheral blood. The source is a woman in her late teens or twenties with acute or convalescent COVID-19. Each CDR3 is given with its conserved first and last residue. Each record gives: V gene, D gene, clone size, J gene, CDR3 length, CDR3 DNA, CDR3 protein. D genes are given only for firm matches. For some rows the clone size is stated as once, few or many, or as a class when expanded; others skip it.

V: TRBV24-1
D: -
size: -
J: TRBJ2-5
length: 15
DNA: TGTGCCACCAGTGCGACGACTAACCTGCAAGAGACCCAGTACTTC
CDR3: CATSATTNLQETQYF

V: TRBV11-3
D: -
size: -
J: TRBJ1-1
length: 13
DNA: TGTGCCAGCAGCTTACGGGAGAACACTGAAGCTTTCTTT
CDR3: CASSLRENTEAFF

V: TRBV27
D: -
size: -
J: TRBJ2-3
length: 17
DNA: TGTGCCAGCAGTCGGGGTCGGGGCGGGGGCTTTATAGATACGCAGTATTTT
CDR3: CASSRGRGGGFIDTQYF

V: TRBV12-3/TRBV12-4
D: -
size: -
J: TRBJ1-6
length: 13
DNA: TGTGCCAGCAGTTCTGGGGACTCTTCACCCCTCCACTTT
CDR3: CASSSGDSSPLHF

V: TRBV29-1
D: -
size: -
J: TRBJ2-5
length: 13
DNA: TGCAGCGTTGAAGGACAGTCCCAAGAGACCCAGTACTTC
CDR3: CSVEGQSQETQYF

V: TRBV2
D: -
size: -
J: TRBJ1-5
length: 14
DNA: TGTGCCAGCGAGACTAACAGGGGCAATCAGCCCCAGCATTTT
CDR3: CASETNRGNQPQHF

V: TRBV25-1
D: TRBD1
size: -
J: TRBJ1-2
length: 16
DNA: TGTGCCAGCAGTGATCTGGGGGCGACAGGGGTTTACGGCTACACCTTC
CDR3: CASSDLGATGVYGYTF

V: TRBV6-6
D: TRBD1
size: -
J: TRBJ1-6
length: 14
DNA: TGTGCCAGCAATTACAGGGACAGGTATTCACCCCTCCACTTT
CDR3: CASNYRDRYSPLHF

V: TRBV3-1/TRBV3-2
D: -
size: -
J: TRBJ1-2
length: 16
DNA: TGTGCCAGCAGCCAAGTAAACAAGGAGTACAACTATGGCTACACCTTC
CDR3: CASSQVNKEYNYGYTF

V: TRBV6-5
D: -
size: -
J: TRBJ1-1
length: 11
DNA: TGTGCCAGCACAAAGGGACTTGAAGCTTTCTTT
CDR3: CASTKGLEAFF

V: TRBV3-1/TRBV3-2
D: TRBD1
size: -
J: TRBJ2-7
length: 13
DNA: TGTGCCAGCAGCCGGACAGGGGGATACGAGCAGTACTTC
CDR3: CASSRTGGYEQYF

V: TRBV30
D: TRBD1
size: few
J: TRBJ1-2
length: 17
DNA: TGTGCCTGGAGTATCACTTCGGGACAGGGGGCTTACTATGGCTACACCTTC
CDR3: CAWSITSGQGAYYGYTF

V: TRBV5-1
D: TRBD2
size: -
J: TRBJ2-3
length: 14
DNA: TGCGCCAGCAGGATGGCGGGGGGCCGGGATACGCAGTATTTT
CDR3: CASRMAGGRDTQYF

V: TRBV2
D: -
size: -
J: TRBJ2-2
length: 14
DNA: TGTGCCAGCAGTGAAGTTCCCTTAGCCGGGGAGCTGTTTTTT
CDR3: CASSEVPLAGELFF

V: TRBV7-9
D: -
size: -
J: TRBJ1-2
length: 15
DNA: TGTGCCAGCAGCTTATCCAGGGCAGGGGAAAATGGCTACACCTTC
CDR3: CASSLSRAGENGYTF

V: TRBV11-2
D: -
size: -
J: TRBJ1-6
length: 18
DNA: TGTGCCAGCAGCTTAGGCCCCTCCTTGAGCTCCTATAATTCACCCCTCCACTTT
CDR3: CASSLGPSLSSYNSPLHF

V: TRBV9
D: TRBD1
size: -
J: TRBJ2-7
length: 14
DNA: TGTGCCAGCAGCGAGACAGGGGGCAGCCCCAGGCAGTACTTC
CDR3: CASSETGGSPRQYF

V: TRBV4-2
D: TRBD2
size: -
J: TRBJ2-3
length: 20
DNA: TGTGCCAGCAGCCAGCCGCCGCAGACTAGCGGGGGTCTCCCCACAGATACGCAGTATTTT
CDR3: CASSQPPQTSGGLPTDTQYF

V: TRBV19
D: -
size: -
J: TRBJ2-5
length: 15
DNA: TGTGCCAGTAGTATCGGGGGAGCTCGGCAAGAGACCCAGTACTTC
CDR3: CASSIGGARQETQYF

V: TRBV28
D: TRBD1
size: -
J: TRBJ1-1
length: 15
DNA: TGTGCCAGCAGTGATTCGGAGAGGGGGCGAACTGAAGCTTTCTTT
CDR3: CASSDSERGRTEAFF

V: TRBV19
D: -
size: once
J: TRBJ1-2
length: 14
DNA: TGTGCCAGTAGGCTGCTTGGGGAGGACTATGGCTACACCTTC
CDR3: CASRLLGEDYGYTF

V: TRBV9
D: -
size: -
J: TRBJ1-4
length: 14
DNA: TGTGCCAGCAGCGTCCGGGAGGATAATGAAAAACTGTTTTTT
CDR3: CASSVREDNEKLFF

V: TRBV10-3
D: TRBD1
size: -
J: TRBJ2-5
length: 14
DNA: TGTGCCACCCGACAGGGGGTCGAGCCGGAGACCCAGTACTTC
CDR3: CATRQGVEPETQYF

V: TRBV12-3/TRBV12-4
D: -
size: -
J: TRBJ1-2
length: 13
DNA: TGTGCCAGCAGTTCCCAGTACCTCTATGGCTACACCTTC
CDR3: CASSSQYLYGYTF

V: TRBV20-1
D: TRBD2
size: -
J: TRBJ2-5
length: 14
DNA: TGCAGTGCTAGTATCGGGGGGGGCCCGGAGACCCAGTACTTC
CDR3: CSASIGGGPETQYF

V: TRBV5-1
D: TRBD2
size: -
J: TRBJ2-1
length: 18
DNA: TGCGCCAGCACCACACTAGCGGGGGGGCCGAGTGGTAGCGATGAGCAGTTCTTC
CDR3: CASTTLAGGPSGSDEQFF

V: TRBV15
D: TRBD1
size: -
J: TRBJ2-5
length: 15
DNA: TGTGCCACCAGCAGAGAAGGGACAGGGAAAGAGACCCAGTACTTC
CDR3: CATSREGTGKETQYF

V: TRBV5-3
D: TRBD1
size: -
J: TRBJ1-2
length: 20
DNA: TGTGCCAGAAGCCCCCCCGAACCGGGACAGGGGCCCCAAGCTAACTATGGCTACACCTTC
CDR3: CARSPPEPGQGPQANYGYTF

V: TRBV6-2/TRBV6-3
D: -
size: -
J: TRBJ1-1
length: 15
DNA: TGTGCCAGCAGTTACTCGACGGGAGGGAGGACTGAAGCTTTCTTT
CDR3: CASSYSTGGRTEAFF

V: TRBV30
D: TRBD1
size: -
J: TRBJ1-1
length: 11
DNA: TGTGCCTGGGTAAGGGACAGTCAAGCTTTCTTT
CDR3: CAWVRDSQAFF

V: TRBV19
D: -
size: -
J: TRBJ1-5
length: 15
DNA: TGTGCCAGTAGTAACTGGGGAGATTCCAATCAGCCCCAGCATTTT
CDR3: CASSNWGDSNQPQHF

V: TRBV3-1/TRBV3-2
D: TRBD1
size: -
J: TRBJ1-2
length: 14
DNA: TGTGCCAGCAGAAAGTCAGGGGGCGACGATGGCTACACCTTC
CDR3: CASRKSGGDDGYTF

V: TRBV2
D: -
size: -
J: TRBJ1-4
length: 14
DNA: TGTGCCAGCAGTGAAGGGAGCCTGGGTGAAAAACTGTTTTTT
CDR3: CASSEGSLGEKLFF

V: TRBV13
D: -
size: once
J: TRBJ1-2
length: 16
DNA: TGTGCCAGCAGCCCCCCGGGGGTAGGGGCTAACTATGGCTACACCTTC
CDR3: CASSPPGVGANYGYTF

V: TRBV6-2/TRBV6-3
D: TRBD2
size: -
J: TRBJ2-1
length: 16
DNA: TGTGCCAGCAGCCCAGCTATAGCGGGGGGGAACAATGAGCAGTTCTTC
CDR3: CASSPAIAGGNNEQFF

V: TRBV10-3
D: -
size: -
J: TRBJ1-5
length: 15
DNA: TGTGCCATCAGCCCTTGGGGGGAAAGCAATCAGCCCCAGCATTTT
CDR3: CAISPWGESNQPQHF

V: TRBV7-6
D: -
size: -
J: TRBJ2-7
length: 16
DNA: TGTGCCAGCAGCTTAGTTCCGTCTATGAGCTCCTACGAGCAGTACTTC
CDR3: CASSLVPSMSSYEQYF

V: TRBV9
D: TRBD1
size: -
J: TRBJ1-3
length: 17
DNA: TGTGCCAGCAGCTCGGGACAGGGGGCGCCTCCGGTAGACACCATATATTTT
CDR3: CASSSGQGAPPVDTIYF

V: TRBV15
D: TRBD1
size: -
J: TRBJ2-1
length: 15
DNA: TGTGCCACCAGCAGAGTCCGGGACAGATACAATGAGCAGTTCTTC
CDR3: CATSRVRDRYNEQFF

V: TRBV5-6
D: TRBD1
size: -
J: TRBJ1-2
length: 14
DNA: TGTGCCAGCAGCTCCGGGACAGCCCTATATGGCTACACCTTC
CDR3: CASSSGTALYGYTF

V: TRBV5-1
D: -
size: -
J: TRBJ1-2
length: 13
DNA: TGCGCCAGCAGCTCTGACAGGAGCTATGGCTACACCTTC
CDR3: CASSSDRSYGYTF

V: TRBV7-9
D: -
size: -
J: TRBJ2-3
length: 16
DNA: TGTGCCAGCAGCCCCGACAGCCTACTTAGCACAGATACGCAGTATTTT
CDR3: CASSPDSLLSTDTQYF

V: TRBV27
D: TRBD1
size: -
J: TRBJ1-2
length: 16
DNA: TGTGCCAGCAGACAAGGGACAGGGGGTACTAACTATGGCTACACCTTC
CDR3: CASRQGTGGTNYGYTF

V: TRBV7-9
D: TRBD2
size: -
J: TRBJ2-7
length: 15
DNA: TGTGCCAGCAGCCCCGAGGGGGGACTAGCGGGTACGCAGTACTTC
CDR3: CASSPEGGLAGTQYF

V: TRBV15
D: -
size: few
J: TRBJ1-1
length: 16
DNA: TGTGCCACCAGCAGAGATACGTTGACAGGCAAACAAGAAGCTTTCTTT
CDR3: CATSRDTLTGKQEAFF

V: TRBV19
D: TRBD2
size: once
J: TRBJ2-5
length: 16
DNA: TGTGCCAGTAGTTATGGACTAGCGGGGTACCAAGAGACCCAGTACTTC
CDR3: CASSYGLAGYQETQYF

V: TRBV30
D: -
size: -
J: TRBJ1-1
length: 13
DNA: TGTGCCTGGAGTCCGGTAGGGAGGACTGAAGCTTTCTTT
CDR3: CAWSPVGRTEAFF

V: TRBV27
D: TRBD2
size: -
J: TRBJ2-3
length: 17
DNA: TGTGCCAGCAGTTTACCCCAACTAGCGGGGTCCACAGATACGCAGTATTTT
CDR3: CASSLPQLAGSTDTQYF

V: TRBV20-1
D: TRBD2
size: -
J: TRBJ2-4
length: 8
DNA: TGCAGTGTGGGGGGGACGTACTTC
CDR3: CSVGGTYF

V: TRBV5-1
D: -
size: -
J: TRBJ1-5
length: 17
DNA: TGCGCCAGCAGCTTGGCTTTTAACCTGGGGCCAAATCAGCCCCAGCATTTT
CDR3: CASSLAFNLGPNQPQHF